Here is one TCR beta chain with its context. Its specificity is unknown. This sample is part of a study of cytomegalovirus exposure and HLA in healthy donors. Study at large: About 180 million T cells yielded about 120 million unique TCR beta sequences, as an earlier analysis found. Study results and limitations: Associated with HLA alleles at 0.05 false discovery rate in a later analysis were 16,951 TCR beta sequences. Trimming of TCR beta V- and J-genes showed a link, identified in a later analysis, to a missense DCLRE1C variant. As was reported, the HLA-A and HLA-B alleles of most subjects were accurately predicted from TCR beta sequences.

Researchers ran the PCR with 60 Vbeta and 13 Jbeta primers. The repertoire was sequenced with immunoSEQ multiplex PCR; TCRdb's copy has only in-frame clones and lacks some. The profile shows under 130,000 clones, around two thirds of them singletons. Germline V CDR1 and CDR2: SGHTA, FQGNSA. The V and J ends lost 0 bases and 7 bases respectively, with 10 bases between them. This CDR3 region has 13 residues. This sequence joins TRBV7-2 and TRBJ2-7; D ambiguous. The sample comprised PBMCs. The sequence was obtained from a man aged 25-45 years in good health and CMV-seropositive. In DNA form, the CDR3 reads TGTGCCAGCAGCTTAGCGGTAGCAAGGGAGCAGTACTTC. This gives the protein CASSLAVAREQYF.